This TCR beta chain was retrieved from a study of cytotoxic CD8 clonotypes in ibrutinib-treated CLL. About the research overall: Responses: approximately 25 partial, 2 complete; after median approximately 70 months, roughly 14 stayed remitted, approximately twelve progressed. General study results and limits: The public clonotypes identified were infrequent and showed contraction or stability on treatment.

Of note for this clone: Its antigen is not known.

Investigators sourced 1.5 to 2 micrograms of genomic DNA from cryopreserved PBMCs for TCR beta libraries. V was clipped by 1 base and J by 0 bases, with 10 bases between them. The CDR3 runs to 15 residues. CDR1 and CDR2 (germline): SGDLS, YYNGEE. TCRdb's table, derived via immunoSEQ multiplex PCR, lists solely in-frame clones and lacks some. This table has 330,000 or so clones, over 60% appearing once. Sequenced here: PBMCs, sampled after 36 months of ibrutinib treatment. The rearrangement uses TRBV9 and TRBJ1-2; TRBD1 is a possible D gene (6 bases). This receptor was identified in a human donor with chronic lymphocytic leukemia. This CDR3 reads CASSVYNRANYGYTF. DNA of the CDR3: TGTGCCAGCAGCGTATATAACAGGGCTAACTATGGCTACACCTTC. The complete variable domain, with remaining parts taken from reference TRBV9 and TRBJ1-2, reads DSGVTQTPKHLITATGQRVTLRCSPRSGDLSVYWYQQSLDQGLQFLIQYYNGEERAKGNILERFSAQQFPDLHSELNLSSLELGDSALYFCASSVYNRANYGYTFGSGTRLTVV.